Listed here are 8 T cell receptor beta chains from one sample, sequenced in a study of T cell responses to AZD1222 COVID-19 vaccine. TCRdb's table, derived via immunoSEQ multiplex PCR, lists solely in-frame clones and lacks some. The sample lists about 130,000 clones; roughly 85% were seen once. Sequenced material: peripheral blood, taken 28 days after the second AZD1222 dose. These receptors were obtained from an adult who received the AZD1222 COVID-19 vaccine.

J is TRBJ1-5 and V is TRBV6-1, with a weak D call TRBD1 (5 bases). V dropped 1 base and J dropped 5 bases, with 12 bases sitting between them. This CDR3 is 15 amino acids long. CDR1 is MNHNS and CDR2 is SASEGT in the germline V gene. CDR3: CASSEVGGGDQPQHF. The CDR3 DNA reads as TGTGCCAGCAGTGAAGTGGGTGGGGGTGATCAGCCCCAGCATTTT.

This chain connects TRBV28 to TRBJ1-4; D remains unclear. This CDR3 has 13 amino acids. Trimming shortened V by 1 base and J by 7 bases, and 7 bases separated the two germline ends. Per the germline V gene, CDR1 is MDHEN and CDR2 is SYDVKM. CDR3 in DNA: TGTGCCAGCAGTTTATCAGGAGTTGAAAAACTGTTTTTT. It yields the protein CASSLSGVEKLFF.

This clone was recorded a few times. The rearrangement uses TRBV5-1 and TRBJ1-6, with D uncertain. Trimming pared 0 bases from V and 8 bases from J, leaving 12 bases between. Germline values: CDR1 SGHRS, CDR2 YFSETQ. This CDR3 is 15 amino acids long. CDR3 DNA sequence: TGCGCCAGCAGCTTGGATGCCCTGTGGGATTCACCCCTCCACTTT. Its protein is CASSLDALWDSPLHF.

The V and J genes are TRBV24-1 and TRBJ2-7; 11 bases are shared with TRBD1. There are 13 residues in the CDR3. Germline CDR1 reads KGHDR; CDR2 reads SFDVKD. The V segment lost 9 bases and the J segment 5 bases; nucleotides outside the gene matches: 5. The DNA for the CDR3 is TGTGCCACCGGGGGGACAGGGGGAGACGAGCAGTACTTC. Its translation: CATGGTGGDEQYF.

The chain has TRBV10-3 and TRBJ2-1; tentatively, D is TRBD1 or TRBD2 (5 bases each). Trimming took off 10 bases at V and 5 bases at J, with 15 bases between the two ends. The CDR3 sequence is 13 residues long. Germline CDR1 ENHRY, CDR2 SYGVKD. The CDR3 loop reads CATRVLANNEQFF. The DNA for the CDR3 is TGTGCCACCAGGGTGTTAGCGAACAATGAGCAGTTCTTC.

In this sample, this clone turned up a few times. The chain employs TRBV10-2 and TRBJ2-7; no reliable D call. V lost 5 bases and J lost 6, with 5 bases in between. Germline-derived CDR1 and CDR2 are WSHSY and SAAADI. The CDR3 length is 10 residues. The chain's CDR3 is CASSRGEQYF. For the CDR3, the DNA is TGCGCCAGCAGTCGAGGCGAGCAGTACTTC.

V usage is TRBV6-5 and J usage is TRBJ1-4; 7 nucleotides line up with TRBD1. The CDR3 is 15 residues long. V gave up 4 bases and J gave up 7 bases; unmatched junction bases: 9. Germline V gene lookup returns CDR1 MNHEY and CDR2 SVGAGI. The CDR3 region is CASSWGRQGGEKLFF. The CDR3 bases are TGTGCCAGCAGTTGGGGGAGACAGGGCGGTGAAAAACTGTTTTTT.

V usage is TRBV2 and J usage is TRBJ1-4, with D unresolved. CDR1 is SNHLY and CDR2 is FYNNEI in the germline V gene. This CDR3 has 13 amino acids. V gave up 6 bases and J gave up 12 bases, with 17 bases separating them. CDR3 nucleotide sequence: TGTGCCAGCAGGACGGATGTAGTTGAGGAACTGTTTTTT. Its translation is CASRTDVVEELFF.